Sequencing of this T cell receptor beta chain was carried out in a study of regulatory T cells in long-lasting Graves disease. Sample time point: newly diagnosed GD, antithyroid drugs for less than 3 months. Extracted PBMC RNA gave rise to the TCR library. CDR3 regions were amplified by Arm-PCR using iRepertoire HTBI primers to build TCR beta libraries. TCRdb processed the multiplex PCR reads anew with MiXCR; each CDR3 protein has one entry. The sample includes about 560,000 distinct CDR3 sequences, roughly a sixth of them seen just once. This clonotype occurred a few times. These data were likewise used in another study, on T cells in Graves' hyperthyroidism and ophthalmopathy.

This TCR came from a man younger than 30 with Graves disease. Sequencing used peripheral blood mononuclear cells (PBMCs), obtained at new diagnosis, from a patient treated with antithyroid drugs.

The CDR3 region has the DNA TGTGCCAGCAGCCGAGGGAGTAACTATGGCTACACCTTC. Translation: CASSRGSNYGYTF. This sequence joins TRBV5-6 and TRBJ1-2; D remains ambiguous. The CDR3 length is 13 residues. Germline V gene lookup returns CDR1 SGHDT and CDR2 YYEEEE. Trimming removed 4 bases from V and 1 base from J, with 8 bases in between.